The source of this TCR beta chain is a study of blood T cells in healthy people across ages. Study observations and caveats: With unsorted PBMCs, a conclusive comparison of naive versus antigen-experienced cells was not possible.

A J-beta primer mix and a sample-barcoded 5' primer were used in a second PCR of about 7 to 12 cycles. TCRdb re-derived calls from the 5' RACE reads in MiXCR, one entry per CDR3 protein. The sample shows 800,000 to 1,300,000 distinct CDR3 sequences, around 27% of them seen only once. The CDR3 has 16 amino acids. With V trimmed by 4 bases and J by 4 bases, 13 bases remained unmatched. Germline CDR1 SQVTM, CDR2 ANQGSEA. Researchers report isolating at least 6.5 million PBMCs per sample. To note about this clonotype: Its antigen is not identified.

The sample also formed part of further work on T cells of mothers and their children.

This sequence originates from a girl between 2 and 10 years old in good health. The material sequenced was blood. The J gene is TRBJ1-3, the V gene TRBV29-1, with 7 positions matching TRBD1. The CDR3 loop is CSVATTLTGIGNTIYF. Here the CDR3 DNA reads TGCAGCGTTGCTACAACCCTGACAGGGATCGGAAACACCATATATTTT.